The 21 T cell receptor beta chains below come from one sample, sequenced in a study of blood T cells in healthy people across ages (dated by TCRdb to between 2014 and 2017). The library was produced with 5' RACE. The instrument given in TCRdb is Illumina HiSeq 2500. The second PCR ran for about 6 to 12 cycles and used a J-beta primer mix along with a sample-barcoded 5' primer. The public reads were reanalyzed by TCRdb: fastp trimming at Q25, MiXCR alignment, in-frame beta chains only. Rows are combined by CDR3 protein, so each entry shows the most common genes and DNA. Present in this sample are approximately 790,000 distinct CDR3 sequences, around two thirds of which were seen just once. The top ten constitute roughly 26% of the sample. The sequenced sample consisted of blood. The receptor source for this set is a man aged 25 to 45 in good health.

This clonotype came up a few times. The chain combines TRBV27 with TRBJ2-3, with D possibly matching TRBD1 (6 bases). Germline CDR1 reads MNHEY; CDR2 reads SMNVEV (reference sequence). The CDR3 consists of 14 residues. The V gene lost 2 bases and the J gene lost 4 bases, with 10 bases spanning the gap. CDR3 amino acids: CASSLGQPPDTQYF. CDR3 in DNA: TGTGCCAGCAGTTTAGGACAGCCCCCAGATACGCAGTATTTT.

The CDR3 reads CATSDPPSGPGGYTF. In DNA form, the CDR3 reads TGTGCCACCAGTGATCCGCCTTCTGGCCCCGGAGGCTACACCTTC. V is TRBV24-1 and J is TRBJ1-2; D remains ambiguous. V dropped 3 bases and J dropped 8 bases, with 18 bases sitting between them. CDR3 length equals 15 residues. Germline loops: CDR1 KGHDR, CDR2 SFDVKD.

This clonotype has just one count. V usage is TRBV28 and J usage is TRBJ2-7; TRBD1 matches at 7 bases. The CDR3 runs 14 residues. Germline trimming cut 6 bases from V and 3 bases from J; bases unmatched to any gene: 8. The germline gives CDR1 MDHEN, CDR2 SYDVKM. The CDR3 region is CASSLTGIGYEQYF. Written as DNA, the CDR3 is TGTGCCAGCAGCCTGACAGGGATAGGCTACGAGCAGTACTTC. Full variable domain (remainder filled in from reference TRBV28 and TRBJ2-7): DVKVTQSSRYLVKRTGEKVFLECVQDMDHENMFWYRQDPGLGLRLIYFSYDVKMKEKGDIPEGYSVSREKKERFSLILESASTNQTSMYLCASSLTGIGYEQYFGPGTRLTVT.

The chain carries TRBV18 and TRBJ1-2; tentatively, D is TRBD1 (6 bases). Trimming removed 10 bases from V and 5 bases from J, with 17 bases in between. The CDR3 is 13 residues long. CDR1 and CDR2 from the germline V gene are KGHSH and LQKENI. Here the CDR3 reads CATEDSGPYGYTF. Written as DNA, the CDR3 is TGTGCCACCGAGGACAGCGGACCTTATGGCTACACCTTC. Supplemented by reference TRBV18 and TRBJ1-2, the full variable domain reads NAGVMQNPRHLVRRRGQEARLRCSPMKGHSHVYWYRQLPEEGLKFMVYLQKENIIDESGMPKERFSAEFPKEGPSILRIQQVVRGDSAAYFCATEDSGPYGYTFGSGTRLTVV.

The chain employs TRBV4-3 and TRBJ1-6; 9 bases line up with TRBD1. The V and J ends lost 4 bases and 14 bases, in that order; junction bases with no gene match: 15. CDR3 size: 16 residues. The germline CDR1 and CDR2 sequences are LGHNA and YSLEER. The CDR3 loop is CASSPRDRDPRAALHF. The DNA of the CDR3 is TGCGCCAGCAGCCCCCGGGACAGGGATCCCAGGGCTGCCCTCCACTTT.

The CDR3 sequence: CASSLTGTSDEQFF. As DNA, the CDR3 is TGTGCCAGCAGCTTGACCGGGACTAGCGATGAGCAGTTCTTC. This sequence joins TRBV7-9 and TRBJ2-1; 10 bases are a match to TRBD2. Germline CDR1 SEHNR, CDR2 FQNEAQ (reference sequence). V lost 3 bases to trimming and J lost 8 bases; unmatched junction nucleotides: 4. CDR3 length: 14 amino acids.

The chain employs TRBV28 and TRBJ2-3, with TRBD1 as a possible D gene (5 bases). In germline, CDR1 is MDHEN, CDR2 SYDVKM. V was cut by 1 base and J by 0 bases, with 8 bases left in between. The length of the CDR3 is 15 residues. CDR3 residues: CASSLYRGSTDTQYF. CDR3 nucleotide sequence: TGTGCCAGCAGTTTATATAGGGGAAGCACAGATACGCAGTATTTT.

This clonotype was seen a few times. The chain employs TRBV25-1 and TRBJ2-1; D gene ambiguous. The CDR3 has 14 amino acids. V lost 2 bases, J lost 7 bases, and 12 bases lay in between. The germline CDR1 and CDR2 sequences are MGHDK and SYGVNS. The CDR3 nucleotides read TGTGCCAGCAGTGAACCCCCAGAGTCGAATGAGCAGTTCTTC. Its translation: CASSEPPESNEQFF.

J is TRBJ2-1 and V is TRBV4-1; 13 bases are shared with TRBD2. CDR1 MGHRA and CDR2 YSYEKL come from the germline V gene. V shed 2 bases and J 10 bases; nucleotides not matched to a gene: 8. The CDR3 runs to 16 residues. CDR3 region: CASSQTGGLAGREQFF. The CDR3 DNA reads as TGCGCCAGCAGCCAAACCGGGGGACTAGCGGGGAGGGAGCAGTTCTTC.

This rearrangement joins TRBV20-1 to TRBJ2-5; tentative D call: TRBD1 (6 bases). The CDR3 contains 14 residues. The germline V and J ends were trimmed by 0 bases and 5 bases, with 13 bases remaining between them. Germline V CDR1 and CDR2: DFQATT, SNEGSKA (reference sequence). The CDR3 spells CSAREEVRGETQYF. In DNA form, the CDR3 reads TGCAGTGCTAGAGAGGAAGTCAGGGGTGAGACCCAGTACTTC.

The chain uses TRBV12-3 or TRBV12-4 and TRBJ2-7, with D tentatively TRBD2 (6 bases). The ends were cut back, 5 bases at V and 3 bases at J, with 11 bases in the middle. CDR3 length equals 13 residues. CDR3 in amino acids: CASSPWRDYEQYF. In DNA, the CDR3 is TGTGCCAGCAGTCCTTGGAGGGACTACGAGCAGTACTTC.

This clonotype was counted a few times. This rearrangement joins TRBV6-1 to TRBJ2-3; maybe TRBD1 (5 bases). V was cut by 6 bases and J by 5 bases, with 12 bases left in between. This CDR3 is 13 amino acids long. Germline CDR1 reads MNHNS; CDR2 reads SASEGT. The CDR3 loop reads CASSQGFGDTQYF. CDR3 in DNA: TGTGCCAGCAGCCAGGGTTTTGGAGATACGCAGTATTTT.

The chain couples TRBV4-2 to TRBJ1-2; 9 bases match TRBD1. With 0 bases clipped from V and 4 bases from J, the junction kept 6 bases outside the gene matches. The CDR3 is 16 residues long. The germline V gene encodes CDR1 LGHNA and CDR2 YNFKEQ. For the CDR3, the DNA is TGTGCCAGCAGCCAAGAGGGACAGGGCTCCCTCTATGGCTACACCTTC. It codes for CASSQEGQGSLYGYTF.

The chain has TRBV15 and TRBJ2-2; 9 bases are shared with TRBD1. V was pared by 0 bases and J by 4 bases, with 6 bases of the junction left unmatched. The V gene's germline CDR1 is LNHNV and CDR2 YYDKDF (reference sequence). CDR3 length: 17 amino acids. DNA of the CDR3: TGTGCCACCAGCAGAGATCCGGACAGGGGTATCACCGGGGAGCTGTTTTTT. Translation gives CATSRDPDRGITGELFF.

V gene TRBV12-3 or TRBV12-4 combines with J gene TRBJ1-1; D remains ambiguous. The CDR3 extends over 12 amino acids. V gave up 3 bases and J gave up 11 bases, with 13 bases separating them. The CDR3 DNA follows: TGTGCCAGCAGTTTTGTCGGCAGGTACGCTTTCTTT. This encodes CASSFVGRYAFF.

The CDR3 spells CATRNHRGVAFF. The CDR3, as DNA: TGTGCCACCAGGAACCACAGGGGCGTAGCTTTCTTT. This chain connects TRBV24-1 to TRBJ1-1, with TRBD1 matching 7 bases. The CDR3 has 12 amino acids. V gave up 7 bases and J gave up 10 bases; unmatched junction bases: 8. The germline CDR1 and CDR2 sequences are KGHDR and SFDVKD.

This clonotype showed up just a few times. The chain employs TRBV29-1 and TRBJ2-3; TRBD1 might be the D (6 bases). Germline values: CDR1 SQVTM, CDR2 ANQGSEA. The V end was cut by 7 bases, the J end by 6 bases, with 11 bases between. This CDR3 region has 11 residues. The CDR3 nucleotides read TGCAGCGCGGGCAGGGGTGATACGCAGTATTTT. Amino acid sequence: CSAGRGDTQYF.

This chain's CDR3 is CASSLDGYPGDTQYF. Here the CDR3 DNA reads TGTGCCAGCAGCTTAGACGGATACCCCGGAGATACGCAGTATTTT. The chain joins TRBV7-2 to TRBJ2-3; D gene uncertain. Trimming cost V 1 base and J 5 bases, with 13 bases left between them. The germline V gene has CDR1 SGHTA and CDR2 FQGNSA. This CDR3 has 15 residues.

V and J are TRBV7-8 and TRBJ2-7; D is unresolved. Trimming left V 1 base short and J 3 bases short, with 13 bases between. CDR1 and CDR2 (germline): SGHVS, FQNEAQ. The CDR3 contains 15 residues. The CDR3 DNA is TGTGCCAGCAGCTTAGGAAACCCTAGGGACTACGAGCAGTACTTC. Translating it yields CASSLGNPRDYEQYF. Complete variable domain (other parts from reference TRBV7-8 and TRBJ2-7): GAGVSQSPRYKVAKRGQDVALRCDPISGHVSLFWYQQALGQGPEFLTYFQNEAQLDKSGLPSDRFFAERPEGSVSTLKIQRTQQEDSAVYLCASSLGNPRDYEQYFGPGTRLTVT.

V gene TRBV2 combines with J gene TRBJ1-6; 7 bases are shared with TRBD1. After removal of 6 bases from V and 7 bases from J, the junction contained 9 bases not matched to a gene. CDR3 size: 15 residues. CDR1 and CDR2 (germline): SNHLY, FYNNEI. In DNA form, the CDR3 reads TGTGCCAGCAGCCCGACAGGGAGATACAATTCACCCCTCCACTTT. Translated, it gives CASSPTGRYNSPLHF.

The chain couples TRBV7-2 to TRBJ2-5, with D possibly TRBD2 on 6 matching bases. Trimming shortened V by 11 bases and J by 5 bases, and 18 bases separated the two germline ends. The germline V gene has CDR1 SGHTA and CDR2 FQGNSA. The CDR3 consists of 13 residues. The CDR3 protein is CAAGRGMMETQYF. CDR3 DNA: TGTGCCGCGGGACGGGGGATGATGGAGACCCAGTACTTC. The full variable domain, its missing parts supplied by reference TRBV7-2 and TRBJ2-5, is GAGVSQSPSNKVTEKGKDVELRCDPISGHTALYWYRQSLGQGLEFLIYFQGNSAPDKSGLPSDRFSAERTGGSVSTLTIQRTQQEDSAVYLCAAGRGMMETQYFGPGTRLLVL.